The 14 T cell receptor beta chains reported below all come from one sample, sequenced in a study of PD-L1 blockade in urothelial cancer. Data came from immunoSEQ multiplex PCR; TCRdb stores just in-frame clones and leaves some out. Seen here are 40,000 to 60,000 clones, roughly 80% observed once, and the top ten hold 8.8%. Time point noted: peripheral blood 6 weeks after treatment start. The specimen was PBMCs, collected around atezolizumab (anti-PD-L1) treatment. These TCRs come from a man between 65 and 79 years old with urothelial cancer.

V gene TRBV5-1 combines with J gene TRBJ1-3; D perhaps matches TRBD1 (5 bases). With 1 base removed from V and 2 bases from J, the gap between germline ends came to 13 bases. The CDR3 spans 16 residues. Germline-derived CDR1 and CDR2 are SGHRS and YFSETQ. CDR3 DNA sequence: TGCGCCAGCAGCTTGCGTGCGGGGGAACCTGGAAACACCATATATTTT. Residues: CASSLRAGEPGNTIYF.

This chain links TRBV7-3 with TRBJ2-3, with TRBD1 as a possible D gene (5 bases). The CDR3 loop spans 13 amino acids. CDR1 and CDR2 (germline): SGHTA, FQGTGA. V lost 2 bases to trimming and J lost 4 bases, with 7 bases between them. CDR3 bases: TGTGCCAGCAGCTTATGGGGCCCAGATACGCAGTATTTT. As protein: CASSLWGPDTQYF.

V usage is TRBV5-4 and J usage is TRBJ2-7; tentative D call: TRBD1 (5 bases). From germline, CDR1 is SGHNT and CDR2 YYREEE (reference sequence). There are 14 residues in the CDR3. Trimming cost V 7 bases and J 0 bases, with 14 bases left between them. In DNA form, the CDR3 reads TGTGCCAGCGGATTACAGGAACCCTCCTACGAGCAGTACTTC. This encodes CASGLQEPSYEQYF.

V usage is TRBV28 and J usage is TRBJ1-4; a possible D gene is TRBD1 (5 bases). The CDR3 has 13 residues. Germline V lookup: CDR1 MDHEN, CDR2 SYDVKM. Trimming shortened V by 6 bases and J by 3 bases, and 8 bases separated the two germline ends. The CDR3 protein is CASSGGANEKLFF. In nucleotides, the CDR3 is TGTGCCAGCAGCGGGGGGGCTAATGAAAAACTGTTTTTT.

This chain connects TRBV11-3 to TRBJ2-2; 10 bases are shared with TRBD1. The V gene's germline CDR1 is SGHNT and CDR2 YENEEA. The CDR3 consists of 16 residues. Germline trimming cut 5 bases from V and 2 bases from J; bases unmatched to any gene: 5. CDR3 bases: TGTGCCAGCAGCCCTCGGACAGGGGGAAACACCGGGGAGCTGTTTTTT. Amino acid sequence: CASSPRTGGNTGELFF.

This chain connects TRBV28 to TRBJ1-1; 8 bases are shared with TRBD1. CDR1 is MDHEN and CDR2 is SYDVKM in the germline V gene. The V segment lost 3 bases and the J segment 3 bases; nucleotides outside the gene matches: 9. This CDR3 spans 16 amino acids. CDR3 sequence (DNA): TGTGCCAGCAGTTTTGGTACAGGGGGATTGGACACTGAAGCTTTCTTT. This codes for CASSFGTGGLDTEAFF.

This chain connects TRBV14 to TRBJ2-1; 7 positions match TRBD1. This CDR3 is 13 amino acids long. V shed 3 bases, J shed 14 bases, and the junction held 10 bases outside the gene matches. Germline V gene lookup returns CDR1 SGHDN and CDR2 FVKESK. The CDR3 region has the DNA TGTGCCAGCAGCCACGGGACAGAAACTGCGGAGTTCTTC. Translation: CASSHGTETAEFF. The whole variable domain, remainder taken from reference TRBV14 and TRBJ2-1, is EAGVTQFPSHSVIEKGQTVTLRCDPISGHDNLYWYRRVMGKEIKFLLHFVKESKQDESGMPNNRFLAERTGGTYSTLKVQPAELEDSGVYFCASSHGTETAEFFGPGTRLTVL.

This clone was seen only a few times. The genes are TRBV29-1 and TRBJ1-1; the D gene is possibly TRBD1 (5 bases). Germline V gives CDR1 SQVTM, CDR2 ANQGSEA. The CDR3 consists of 12 residues. The V end lost 7 bases, the J end lost 4 bases, and 13 bases lay between the germline ends. CDR3 bases: TGCAGCGGGGGGGAGTGGGGCACTGAAGCTTTCTTT. Its translation: CSGGEWGTEAFF. Drawing the rest from reference TRBV29-1 and TRBJ1-1, the complete variable domain is SAVISQKPSRDICQRGTSLTIQCQVDSQVTMMFWYRQQPGQSLTLIATANQGSEATYESGFVIDKFPISRPNLTFSTLTVSNMSPEDSSIYLCSGGEWGTEAFFGQGTRLTVV.

This clone was detected once. The rearrangement links TRBV15 to TRBJ2-3, with TRBD2 matching 7 bases. V lost 4 bases and J lost 2; bases outside the gene matches: 6. The germline V gene encodes CDR1 LNHNV and CDR2 YYDKDF (reference sequence). The length of the CDR3 is 15 residues. CDR3 loop: CATSTDSGFTDTQYF. CDR3 nucleotides: TGTGCCACCAGCACCGATAGCGGGTTCACAGATACGCAGTATTTT. Full variable domain (outside the CDR3, taken from reference TRBV15 and TRBJ2-3): DAMVIQNPRYQVTQFGKPVTLSCSQTLNHNVMYWYQQKSSQAPKLLFHYYDKDFNNEADTPDNFQSRRPNTSFCFLDIRSPGLGDTAMYLCATSTDSGFTDTQYFGPGTRLTVL.

The V and J genes are TRBV30 and TRBJ1-1; D might be TRBD1 (5 bases). Per germline, CDR1 GTSNPN and CDR2 SVGIG (reference sequence). The V and J ends lost 2 bases and 1 base respectively, with 11 bases between them. The CDR3 extends over 14 amino acids. The CDR3 is CAWSPGQQNTEAFF. CDR3 bases: TGTGCCTGGAGTCCCGGACAACAGAACACTGAAGCTTTCTTT. The full variable domain, its missing parts supplied by reference TRBV30 and TRBJ1-1, is SQTIHQWPATLVQPVGSPLSLECTVEGTSNPNLYWYRQAAGRGLQLLFYSVGIGQISSEVPQNLSASRPQDRQFILSSKKLLLSDSGFYLCAWSPGQQNTEAFFGQGTRLTVV.

The V gene is TRBV7-9, the J gene TRBJ2-3, with D possibly matching TRBD1 (6 bases). V lost 5 bases and J lost 3, with 15 bases in between. The CDR3 sequence is 15 residues long. Germline loops: CDR1 SEHNR, CDR2 FQNEAQ (reference sequence). CDR3 DNA: TGTGCCAGCAGCCCCGAGGGGGTCGGGACAGATACGCAGTATTTT. Protein sequence: CASSPEGVGTDTQYF.

This clone was detected once. The chain has TRBV5-1 and TRBJ2-1, with 10 bases that match TRBD2. With 1 base clipped from V and 8 bases from J, the junction kept 6 bases outside the gene matches. The germline V gene encodes CDR1 SGHRS and CDR2 YFSETQ. CDR3 size: 15 residues. As DNA, the CDR3 is TGCGCCAGCAGCTTGACTAGCGGGATGTCGGATGAGCAGTTCTTC. It specifies CASSLTSGMSDEQFF.

V and J are TRBV18 and TRBJ2-7; the D gene is possibly TRBD2 (5 bases). Looked up from germline, CDR1 is KGHSH and CDR2 is LQKENI. The CDR3 has 15 residues. V was clipped by 3 bases and J by 3 bases, with 15 bases between them. Here the CDR3 DNA reads TGTGCCAGCTCACCTAGCCCTGAGGGTAACTACGAGCAGTACTTC. It yields the protein CASSPSPEGNYEQYF.

V usage is TRBV28 and J usage is TRBJ2-7; tentatively, D is TRBD2 (5 bases). Germline CDR1 and CDR2: MDHEN and SYDVKM. The CDR3 has 14 amino acids. Trimming left V 3 bases short and J 9 bases short, with 18 bases between. DNA for the CDR3: TGTGCCAGCAGTTTTCCCAGCGGAGCGGCAGGGCAGTACTTC. It yields the protein CASSFPSGAAGQYF.